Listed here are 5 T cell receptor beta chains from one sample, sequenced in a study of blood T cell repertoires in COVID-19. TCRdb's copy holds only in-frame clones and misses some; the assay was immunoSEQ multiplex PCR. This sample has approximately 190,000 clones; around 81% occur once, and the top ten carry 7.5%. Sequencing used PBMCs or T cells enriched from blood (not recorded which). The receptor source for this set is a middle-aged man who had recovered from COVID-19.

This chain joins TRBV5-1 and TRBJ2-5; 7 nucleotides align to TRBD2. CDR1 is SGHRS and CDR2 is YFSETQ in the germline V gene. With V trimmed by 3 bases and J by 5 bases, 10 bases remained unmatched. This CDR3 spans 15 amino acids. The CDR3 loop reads CASSSLAGVGETQYF. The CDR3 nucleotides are TGCGCCAGCAGCTCGCTGGCGGGGGTAGGGGAGACCCAGTACTTC.

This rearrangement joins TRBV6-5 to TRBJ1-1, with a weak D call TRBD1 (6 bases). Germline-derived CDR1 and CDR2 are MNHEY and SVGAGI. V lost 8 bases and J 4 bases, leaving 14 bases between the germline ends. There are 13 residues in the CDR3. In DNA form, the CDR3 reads TGTGCCAGCTTAACAGGGCCCCTCACTGAAGCTTTCTTT. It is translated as CASLTGPLTEAFF.

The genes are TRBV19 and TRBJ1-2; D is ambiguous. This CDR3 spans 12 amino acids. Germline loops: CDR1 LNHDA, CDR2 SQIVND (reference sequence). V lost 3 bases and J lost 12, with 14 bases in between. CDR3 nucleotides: TGTGCCAGTAGTATCTCCCGGGGAGAGCACACCTTC. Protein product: CASSISRGEHTF. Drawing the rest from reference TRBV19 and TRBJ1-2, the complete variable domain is DGGITQSPKYLFRKEGQNVTLSCEQNLNHDAMYWYRQDPGQGLRLIYYSQIVNDFQKGDIAEGYSVSREKKESFPLTVTSAQKNPTAFYLCASSISRGEHTFGSGTRLTVV.

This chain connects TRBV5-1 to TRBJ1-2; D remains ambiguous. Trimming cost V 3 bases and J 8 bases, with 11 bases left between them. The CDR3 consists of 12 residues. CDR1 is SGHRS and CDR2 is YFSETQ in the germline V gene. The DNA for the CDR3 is TGCGCCAGCAGCTCCTCGGGGTGGGGCTACACCTTC. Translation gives CASSSSGWGYTF.

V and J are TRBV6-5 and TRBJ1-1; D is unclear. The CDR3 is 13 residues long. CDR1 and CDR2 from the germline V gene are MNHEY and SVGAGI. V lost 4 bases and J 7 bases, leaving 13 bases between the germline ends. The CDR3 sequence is CASSSGSGSEAFF. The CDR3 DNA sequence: TGTGCCAGCAGTTCCGGCTCGGGGAGTGAAGCTTTCTTT.